This T cell receptor beta chain emerged from a study of blood T cell repertoires in COVID-19. About the research overall: Acute-phase and convalescent COVID-19 samples originated in the United States, Italy and Spain. T cells, B-cell-depleted T cells, or PBMCs supplied cDNA or gDNA.

Original processing notes: Reference gene primer amplification gave nucleated cell count estimates. Sequencing used immunoSEQ multiplex PCR; TCRdb keeps in-frame clones, though not all of them. Clone size and the V and J calls come from that table; the DNA yielded D and trimming. The table includes about 39,000 clones, 70% to 90% detected once. Per germline, CDR1 SGHAT and CDR2 FQNNGV. The CDR3 is made up of 12 amino acids. Trimming removed 5 bases from V and 6 bases from J, with 9 bases in between. This clone came up once. The chain is built from TRBV11-2 and TRBJ2-3; possibly TRBD2 for D (5 bases). The TCR was taken from a man between 60 and 70 years old in a cohort sampled during active COVID-19. The sample taken for sequencing was peripheral blood. The CDR3 loop reads CASSPRRDTQYF. CDR3 nucleotide sequence: TGTGCCAGCAGCCCTAGGAGGGATACGCAGTATTTT.